One sample yielded the 23 T cell receptor beta chains listed below, sequenced in a study of T cell changes during pregnancy in multiple sclerosis. The assay was immunoSEQ multiplex PCR, and TCRdb's table has in-frame clones only and misses some. Of about 92,000 clones in the sample, 85% to 95% were seen once. The starting material was peripheral blood, obtained in the first trimester of pregnancy. Source of these receptors: a female donor with multiple sclerosis, enrolled in a pregnancy study.

This clone appeared once. This chain uses TRBV7-2 with TRBJ1-1; D unresolved. V dropped 2 bases and J dropped 0 bases, with 4 bases sitting between them. The CDR3 has 13 amino acids. CDR1 is SGHTA, CDR2 FQGNSA, per germline. The CDR3: CASSLTVNTEAFF. As DNA, the CDR3 is TGTGCCAGCAGCTTAACGGTGAACACTGAAGCTTTCTTT.

This sequence joins TRBV19 and TRBJ2-4, with D perhaps TRBD1 (5 bases). Per the germline V gene, CDR1 is LNHDA and CDR2 is SQIVND (reference sequence). Trimming cost V 7 bases and J 2 bases, with 21 bases left between them. The CDR3 has 17 residues. Here the CDR3 reads CASTPTGSGFSKNIQYF. As DNA, the CDR3 is TGTGCCAGTACCCCTACCGGCTCAGGGTTCTCCAAAAACATTCAGTACTTC.

This chain joins TRBV5-4 and TRBJ2-7, with D possibly matching TRBD1 (6 bases). The V gene's germline CDR1 is SGHNT and CDR2 YYREEE (reference sequence). The CDR3 runs to 14 residues. The germline V and J ends were trimmed by 7 bases and 3 bases, with 17 bases remaining between them. In DNA form, the CDR3 reads TGTGCCAGCCCGGTGACGGACAGCGTCTACGAGCAGTACTTC. Amino acids: CASPVTDSVYEQYF.

The chain couples TRBV9 to TRBJ2-1, with TRBD2 matching 9 bases. V lost 1 base, J lost 7 bases, and 9 bases stayed unmatched. CDR3 length: 16 residues. From germline, CDR1 is SGDLS and CDR2 YYNGEE. CDR3 loop: CASSVLSAGGPNEQFF. The DNA for the CDR3 is TGTGCCAGCAGCGTACTTAGCGCGGGAGGGCCTAATGAGCAGTTCTTC.

V is TRBV7-2 and J is TRBJ2-7; TRBD2 agrees at 7 bases. Per the germline V gene, CDR1 is SGHTA and CDR2 is FQGNSA. The CDR3 has 14 amino acids. V trimming: 5 bases; J trimming: 3 bases; junction bases outside the gene matches: 7. The CDR3 nucleotides are TGTGCCAGCAGCCCTACCCCGGGAGGCTACGAGCAGTACTTC. This encodes CASSPTPGGYEQYF.

V usage is TRBV6-6 and J usage is TRBJ1-1, with TRBD1 matching 9 bases. J gave up 1 base and V 6 bases, and 6 bases lay outside the gene matches. The germline V gene has CDR1 MNHNY and CDR2 SVGAGI (reference sequence). This CDR3 is 15 amino acids long. This CDR3 is CASRQPGQGNTEAFF. The CDR3 nucleotides read TGTGCCAGCAGACAACCGGGACAGGGGAACACTGAAGCTTTCTTT.

This sequence joins TRBV10-3 and TRBJ2-1; D may be TRBD1 (6 bases). CDR1 and CDR2 (germline): ENHRY, SYGVKD. CDR3 size: 14 residues. Trimming cost V 0 bases and J 6 bases, with 9 bases left between them. CDR3 sequence reads: CAISESGTPNEQFF. The CDR3 nucleotides read TGTGCCATCAGTGAGTCTGGGACACCCAATGAGCAGTTCTTC.

The gene calls are TRBV4-1 and TRBJ2-3; 7 bases are shared with TRBD1. CDR3 length: 17 residues. Germline V gene sequence: CDR1 MGHRA, CDR2 YSYEKL. V lost 0 bases to trimming and J lost 2 bases; unmatched junction nucleotides: 8. This chain's CDR3 is CASSQEGGAMSTDTQYF. CDR3 bases: TGCGCCAGCAGCCAAGAAGGGGGCGCGATGTCCACAGATACGCAGTATTTT.

This clone was counted a single time. The chain couples TRBV4-1 to TRBJ2-7; 10 nucleotides match TRBD2. CDR3 length: 14 amino acids. The V gene end was trimmed by 5 bases and the J gene end by 1 base; junction bases not matched to a gene: 2. From germline, CDR1 is MGHRA and CDR2 YSYEKL. The CDR3 here is CASSIAGGSYEQYF. The DNA for the CDR3 is TGCGCCAGCAGCATAGCGGGAGGTTCCTACGAGCAGTACTTC.

V gene TRBV2 combines with J gene TRBJ1-2; 7 nucleotides match TRBD1. After removal of 3 bases from V and 5 bases from J, the junction contained 6 bases not matched to a gene. Germline V lookup: CDR1 SNHLY, CDR2 FYNNEI. CDR3 length: 14 amino acids. DNA of the CDR3: TGTGCCAGCAGTGATTGGGGACAGCGTTATGGCTACACCTTC. Protein sequence: CASSDWGQRYGYTF.

The V gene is TRBV7-6, the J gene TRBJ2-3, with TRBD2 matching over 7 bases. The CDR3 has 12 amino acids. V trimming: 5 bases; J trimming: 6 bases; junction bases outside the gene matches: 2. Germline CDR1 is SGHVS and CDR2 is FNYEAQ. The chain's CDR3 is CASSQAGDTQYF. The CDR3 DNA is TGTGCCAGCAGCCAAGCGGGGGATACGCAGTATTTT.

The chain uses TRBV5-4 and TRBJ2-7, with TRBD1 as a possible D gene (6 bases). The CDR3 is made up of 13 amino acids. CDR1 and CDR2 (germline): SGHNT, YYREEE (reference sequence). The V gene lost 4 bases and the J gene lost 3 bases, with 11 bases spanning the gap. The CDR3 reads CASSDRSSYEQYF. As DNA, the CDR3 is TGTGCCAGCAGCGACAGGAGCAGCTACGAGCAGTACTTC.

The rearrangement uses TRBV5-1 and TRBJ2-1; perhaps TRBD2 as D (5 bases). Trimming shortened V by 7 bases and J by 9 bases, and 11 bases separated the two germline ends. Germline CDR1 is SGHRS and CDR2 is YFSETQ. This CDR3 comprises 11 residues. The CDR3: CASYAGAEQFF. The CDR3 region has the DNA TGCGCCAGCTACGCGGGCGCTGAGCAGTTCTTC.

The chain links TRBV10-2 to TRBJ2-3; D gene unclear. Germline V gene data show CDR1 as WSHSY and CDR2 as SAAADI. The CDR3 loop spans 11 amino acids. V was clipped by 3 bases and J by 6 bases, with 4 bases between them. In DNA, the CDR3 is TGCGCCAGCAGTGATCTGGATACGCAGTATTTT. This gives the protein CASSDLDTQYF.

J is TRBJ2-7 and V is TRBV9, with TRBD1 matching over 10 bases. The germline CDR1 and CDR2 sequences are SGDLS and YYNGEE. This CDR3 is built from 15 residues. The V segment lost 5 bases and the J segment 1 base; nucleotides outside the gene matches: 6. In DNA, the CDR3 is TGTGCCAGCAGTCAGGGGACAGGGGCGTCCTACGAGCAGTACTTC. It specifies CASSQGTGASYEQYF.

The chain uses TRBV5-3 and TRBJ1-2; maybe TRBD1 (5 bases). TRBV5-3 is annotated as an ORF whose role is uncertain. The CDR3 totals 13 residues. V lost 6 bases, J lost 4 bases, and 13 bases lay in between. CDR3 residues: CARTEGLIYGYTF. CDR3 nucleotide sequence: TGTGCCAGAACGGAGGGGTTGATCTATGGCTACACCTTC.

The V and J genes are TRBV19 and TRBJ1-2, with D perhaps TRBD1 (5 bases). Germline-derived CDR1 and CDR2 are LNHDA and SQIVND (reference sequence). Trimming cost V 3 bases and J 4 bases, with 9 bases left between them. The CDR3 runs 13 residues. The CDR3 DNA sequence: TGTGCCAGTAGTATCTCGACAGCCTATGGCTACACCTTC. It specifies CASSISTAYGYTF.

This chain connects TRBV28 to TRBJ2-5; 10 bases fit TRBD2. The CDR3 totals 17 residues. Per the germline V gene, CDR1 is MDHEN and CDR2 is SYDVKM. With 3 bases clipped from V and 2 bases from J, the junction kept 9 bases outside the gene matches. The CDR3 protein is CASSFSGRLALQETQYF. DNA for the CDR3: TGTGCCAGCAGTTTTAGCGGGAGGCTCGCACTTCAAGAGACCCAGTACTTC. The full variable domain, rest sourced from reference TRBV28 and TRBJ2-5, is DVKVTQSSRYLVKRTGEKVFLECVQDMDHENMFWYRQDPGLGLRLIYFSYDVKMKEKGDIPEGYSVSREKKERFSLILESASTNQTSMYLCASSFSGRLALQETQYFGPGTRLLVL.

The rearrangement joins TRBV11-2 to TRBJ2-5, with 7 bases aligning to TRBD1. CDR3 length: 16 residues. Losses at the gene ends were 5 bases for V and 0 bases for J; bases not matched to a gene: 9. Germline loops: CDR1 SGHAT, CDR2 FQNNGV. The CDR3 DNA sequence: TGTGCCAGCAGCGTCACAGGGGCCCTGTACCAAGAGACCCAGTACTTC. This translates into CASSVTGALYQETQYF.

The CDR3, as DNA: TGCGCCAGCAGCCAAGCGGGGAACTACAATGAGCAGTTCTTC. Translation gives CASSQAGNYNEQFF. The chain has TRBV4-1 and TRBJ2-1, with TRBD2 as a possible D gene (5 bases). CDR1 MGHRA and CDR2 YSYEKL come from the germline V gene. V shed 1 base and J shed 3 bases, with 7 bases lying between them. The CDR3 length is 14 residues.

V and J are TRBV14 and TRBJ2-1, with 7 bases identical to TRBD2. CDR3 size: 19 residues. V shed 1 base and J 3 bases; nucleotides not matched to a gene: 15. Germline V gene sequence: CDR1 SGHDN, CDR2 FVKESK. In DNA, the CDR3 is TGTGCCAGCAGCCAAGGGGGGACTACCATCGGAAGCCACTACAATGAGCAGTTCTTC. Amino acid sequence: CASSQGGTTIGSHYNEQFF.

V usage is TRBV27 and J usage is TRBJ2-7, with D perhaps TRBD2 (6 bases). Germline V gene data show CDR1 as MNHEY and CDR2 as SMNVEV (reference sequence). Trimming pared 10 bases from V and 0 bases from J, leaving 7 bases between. CDR3 size: 11 residues. The CDR3 bases are TGTGCCACCGGGAGCTCCTACGAGCAGTACTTC. It translates to CATGSSYEQYF.

In DNA, the CDR3 is TGTGCCAGCAGCTTAGGGACTAGCGTCTCCTACGAGCAGTACTTC. This translates into CASSLGTSVSYEQYF. This chain joins TRBV7-2 and TRBJ2-7, with 9 bases fitting TRBD2. Germline lookup yields CDR1 SGHTA and CDR2 FQGNSA. After removal of 1 base from V and 0 bases from J, the junction contained 1 base not matched to a gene. CDR3 length equals 15 residues.